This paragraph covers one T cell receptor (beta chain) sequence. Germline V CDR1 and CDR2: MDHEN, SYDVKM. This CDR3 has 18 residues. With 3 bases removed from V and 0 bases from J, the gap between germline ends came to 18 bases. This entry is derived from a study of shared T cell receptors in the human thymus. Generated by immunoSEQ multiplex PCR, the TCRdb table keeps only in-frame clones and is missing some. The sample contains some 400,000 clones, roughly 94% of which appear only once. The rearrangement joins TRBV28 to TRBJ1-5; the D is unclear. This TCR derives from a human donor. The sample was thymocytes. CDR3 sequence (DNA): TGTGCCAGCAGTTTCCCCAGGAGTAGCCTACCTAGCAATCAGCCCCAGCATTTT. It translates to CASSFPRSSLPSNQPQHF.